The rows below give T cell receptor beta chains drawn from one sample of a study of cytomegalovirus exposure and HLA in healthy donors. Produced via immunoSEQ multiplex PCR; TCRdb's table is partial and in-frame only. Of roughly 200,000 clones listed, 80% to 90% are singletons. Source material: PBMCs. These receptors all stem from a woman between 25 and 40 years old in good health and CMV-seronegative. CDR3s include the opening cysteine and the closing phenylalanine or tryptophan. The D gene is left open where the match is weak. Size is omitted from some rows. Given values are once, few, many or a class for expanded clones.

j_gene	abundance	d_gene	v_gene	CDR3aa	CDR3nt
TRBJ2-1	.	.	TRBV7-4	CARSKSEQFF	TGTGCCCGTAGTAAAAGTGAGCAGTTCTTC
TRBJ1-2	.	.	TRBV30	CAWRKIGGGRDYGYTF	TGTGCCTGGAGAAAAATCGGTGGGGGCCGTGACTATGGCTACACCTTC
TRBJ2-7	once	TRBD1	TRBV4-1	CASSRTGTGVSYEQYF	TGCGCCAGCAGCCGCACCGGGACAGGGGTTTCCTACGAGCAGTACTTC
TRBJ1-5	.	.	TRBV6-6	CASMYEGQPQHF	TGTGCCAGCATGTACGAGGGTCAGCCCCAGCATTTT
TRBJ1-5	.	.	TRBV28	CASSFLANQPQHF	TGTGCCAGCAGTTTTCTGGCTAATCAGCCCCAGCATTTT
TRBJ2-7	.	.	TRBV7-9	CASSYGGPGAYEQYF	TGTGCCAGCAGCTATGGCGGGCCGGGCGCCTACGAGCAGTACTTC
TRBJ2-3	.	TRBD2	TRBV6-8	CASSPPSGRPTDTQYF	TGTGCCAGCAGCCCCCCAAGCGGGAGGCCCACAGATACGCAGTATTTT
TRBJ1-1	.	.	TRBV29-1	CSVPAGVEAFF	TGCAGCGTCCCGGCCGGAGTTGAAGCTTTCTTT
TRBJ2-6	once	.	TRBV27	CASSLGSGGANVLTF	TGTGCCAGCAGTCTGGGGAGTGGTGGGGCCAACGTCCTGACTTTC
TRBJ1-1	once	TRBD1	TRBV19	CATHLTRQGGGITFF	TGTGCCACCCACCTTACGCGACAGGGCGGCGGTATAACTTTCTTT
TRBJ2-7	few	TRBD1	TRBV2	CASSQDRGFHEQYF	TGTGCCAGCAGTCAGGACAGGGGATTCCACGAGCAGTACTTC
TRBJ1-2	.	TRBD1	TRBV29-1	CSVWTGDDYGYTF	TGCAGCGTCTGGACAGGGGACGACTATGGCTACACCTTC
TRBJ1-5	.	.	TRBV2	CASRADRNQPQHF	TGTGCCAGCAGGGCCGACAGAAATCAGCCCCAGCATTTT
TRBJ2-7	.	.	TRBV4-2	CASSQATTYEQYF	TGTGCCAGCAGCCAAGCGACTACCTACGAGCAGTACTTC
TRBJ1-5	.	.	TRBV21-1	CARRGFGPASRNQPQHF	TGTGCCAGGCGGGGCTTCGGGCCAGCTAGTAGGAATCAGCCCCAGCATTTT
TRBJ1-3	once	.	TRBV5-1	CASSVGQSGNTIYF	TGCGCCAGCAGCGTTGGACAGTCTGGAAACACCATATATTTT
TRBJ2-2	.	.	TRBV15	CATSISRVELFF	TGTGCCACCAGCATCTCTCGGGTAGAGCTGTTTTTT
TRBJ1-1	few	.	TRBV29-1	CSVDPDRLNTEAFF	TGCAGCGTTGATCCCGACAGGTTGAACACTGAAGCTTTCTTT
TRBJ2-1	.	TRBD1	TRBV4-1	CASSQEESGGSYNEQFF	TGCGCCAGCAGCCAAGAAGAATCAGGGGGCTCCTACAATGAGCAGTTCTTC
TRBJ2-5	.	.	TRBV7-9	CASSLAIGLQETQYF	TGTGCCAGCAGCTTAGCGATCGGACTCCAAGAGACCCAGTACTTC
TRBJ2-3	.	.	TRBV29-1	CSVDYVTSTDTQYF	TGCAGCGTTGATTACGTGACTAGCACAGATACGCAGTATTTT
TRBJ1-3	.	TRBD1	TRBV23-1	CASIHKIPGQKPRNTIYF	TGCGCCAGCATTCACAAAATCCCGGGACAGAAACCCCGGAACACCATATATTTT
TRBJ2-1	.	TRBD1	TRBV2	CASSPGTGVEFF	TGTGCCAGCAGTCCCGGGACAGGGGTGGAGTTCTTC
TRBJ1-1	.	.	TRBV30	CAWSLQATEAFF	TGTGCCTGGAGTTTACAGGCGACTGAAGCTTTCTTT
TRBJ1-2	.	TRBD1	TRBV28	CASSARGQEGGYTF	TGTGCCAGCAGCGCCAGGGGACAGGAGGGTGGCTACACCTTC
TRBJ2-1	.	TRBD2	TRBV7-7	CASSPASGDYNEQFF	TGTGCCAGCAGCCCCGCTAGCGGGGATTACAATGAGCAGTTCTTC
TRBJ1-1	.	.	TRBV4-1	CASSQVTGGTEAFF	TGCGCCAGCAGCCAAGTGACGGGGGGAACTGAAGCTTTCTTT
TRBJ1-6	once	TRBD1	TRBV5-6	CASSFSGTGGKGLHF	TGTGCCAGCAGCTTTTCCGGGACAGGGGGAAAAGGCCTCCACTTT
TRBJ2-2	few	.	TRBV5-6	CASSLVAGELFF	TGTGCCAGCAGCTTGGTAGCCGGGGAGCTGTTTTTT
TRBJ2-7	.	TRBD2	TRBV30	CAATSGDYEQYF	TGTGCTGCGACTAGCGGAGACTACGAGCAGTACTTC
TRBJ1-1	.	.	TRBV2	CASSAVNTGNTEAFF	TGTGCCAGCAGTGCCGTCAATACGGGGAACACTGAAGCTTTCTTT
TRBJ1-4	.	.	TRBV5-6	CASSSGLSDEKLFF	TGTGCCAGCAGCTCCGGACTGAGTGATGAAAAACTGTTTTTT
TRBJ2-7	.	TRBD1	TRBV9	CASSAGTGGYEQYF	TGTGCCAGCAGCGCCGGGACAGGGGGTTACGAGCAGTACTTC
TRBJ2-2	.	.	TRBV6-4	CASSPRDTGELFF	TGTGCCAGCAGCCCGAGGGACACCGGGGAGCTGTTTTTT
TRBJ1-5	once	.	TRBV11-2	CASSPTAGSNQPQHF	TGTGCCAGCAGCCCAACGGCAGGAAGCAATCAGCCCCAGCATTTT
TRBJ2-7	once	TRBD2	TRBV9	CASSERGTSGSYEQYF	TGTGCCAGCAGCGAGAGGGGGACTAGCGGATCCTACGAGCAGTACTTC
TRBJ2-6	.	TRBD1	TRBV7-2	CASSSKDRGIAGANVLTF	TGTGCCAGCAGCTCTAAGGACAGGGGGATCGCTGGGGCCAACGTCCTGACTTTC
TRBJ2-3	.	TRBD2	TRBV5-1	CASSIPTSGSRTDTQYF	TGCGCCAGCAGCATACCCACTAGCGGCTCGCGCACAGATACGCAGTATTTT
TRBJ2-5	.	.	TRBV2	CASSDSEGRETQYF	TGTGCCAGCAGTGATTCCGAGGGGAGGGAGACCCAGTACTTC
TRBJ1-1	few	.	TRBV11-2	CASSGGDPEAFF	TGTGCCAGCAGCGGGGGGGACCCTGAAGCTTTCTTT
TRBJ2-7	.	TRBD2	TRBV7-2	CASSISGIGSYEQYF	TGTGCCAGCAGCATTAGCGGGATTGGCTCCTACGAGCAGTACTTC
TRBJ1-4	.	.	TRBV5-4	CASSRQDGEKLFF	TGTGCCAGCAGCCGACAGGACGGCGAAAAACTGTTTTTT
TRBJ2-7	.	.	TRBV6-1	CASSDRQATLPEFF	TGTGCCAGCAGTGACAGACAGGCCACCCTCCCTGAATTCTTC
TRBJ1-2	.	.	TRBV5-5	CASSFDILLYGYTF	TGTGCCAGCAGCTTCGACATTCTCCTTTATGGCTACACCTTC
TRBJ1-2	.	.	TRBV2	CASSDRGGYTF	TGTGCCAGCAGTGATAGGGGCGGCTACACCTTC
TRBJ2-2	.	TRBD1	TRBV5-6	CASSRTGNTGELFF	TGTGCCAGCAGCCGGACAGGGAACACCGGGGAGCTGTTTTTT
TRBJ1-4	.	TRBD1	TRBV9	CASSALDRGFTNEKLFF	TGTGCCAGCAGCGCCCTTGACAGGGGGTTTACTAATGAAAAACTGTTTTTT
TRBJ2-7	once	.	TRBV27	CASSFPLPPGSYEQYF	TGTGCCAGCAGTTTTCCCCTCCCCCCCGGGAGCTACGAGCAGTACTTC
TRBJ1-2	.	.	TRBV7-2	CASSFLIRGLEGYTF	TGTGCCAGCAGCTTTCTGATTAGGGGCTTAGAGGGCTACACCTTC
TRBJ1-3	few	TRBD1	TRBV5-1	CASSLPDRGRNTIYF	TGCGCCAGCAGCTTACCGGACAGGGGTAGAAACACCATATATTTT
TRBJ2-1	.	TRBD2	TRBV12-5	CASGLTRGTSGYNEQFF	TGTGCTAGTGGTTTGACGAGGGGGACTAGCGGGTACAATGAGCAGTTCTTC
TRBJ2-7	.	.	TRBV25-1	CASSEYPSGRGISYEQYF	TGTGCCAGCAGTGAATATCCAAGTGGCAGGGGAATCTCCTACGAGCAGTACTTC